This TCR beta chain is from a study of beta chain features in type 1 diabetes. The wider study: Taken together, all samples contributed nearly 110 million examined sorted cells.

Expressed TCRB transcripts were sequenced because the entire RNA isolate underwent reverse transcription. Assay: immunoSEQ multiplex PCR; the TCRdb copy retains only in-frame clones and omits some. The profile shows around 400,000 clones, 10% to 15% of them singletons. Germline CDR1 and CDR2: ENHRY and SYGVKD. Unmatched junction bases numbered 6, after V lost 1 base and J lost 5 bases. CDR3 size: 15 residues. It was via CD45RO/CCR7/CD25/CD127/CD95/CD27 that CD4+ naive, central memory, regulatory and stem cell-like memory cells were sorted. Sorted populations all had greater than 95% purity. The TCR sequence derives from a man aged 18 to 30 in good health. This chain joins TRBV10-3 and TRBJ2-7; TRBD1 matches 9 bases. The sequenced sample was naive CD4+ T cells from blood. This chain's CDR3 is CAISELGQGPNEQYF. CDR3 sequence (DNA): TGTGCCATCAGTGAGTTGGGACAGGGTCCCAACGAGCAGTACTTC.